This TCR beta chain was identified in a study of T cell changes during pregnancy in multiple sclerosis. Clones were read by immunoSEQ multiplex PCR, and TCRdb kept only the in-frame ones, dropping some. The sample consists of over 90,000 clones, around 91% of them appearing once. This CDR3 contains 17 residues. V shed 7 bases and J shed 0 bases, with 21 bases lying between them. Germline V gives CDR1 ENHRY, CDR2 SYGVKD. V is TRBV10-3 and J is TRBJ1-1, with D possibly TRBD1 on 6 matching bases. Sequenced material: peripheral blood, taken after pregnancy. The origin of this receptor is a female donor with multiple sclerosis, enrolled in a pregnancy study. As DNA, the CDR3 is TGTGCCATCAAATCTAGACAGGCCGGTCTTATGAACACTGAAGCTTTCTTT. Amino acid sequence: CAIKSRQAGLMNTEAFF.